These 17 T cell receptor beta chains share one sample of origin, sequenced in a study of cytomegalovirus exposure and HLA in healthy donors (dated by TCRdb to the late 2010s). Libraries were made using the immunoSEQ multiplex PCR assay. For the multiplex PCR, a mixture combining 60 forward primers for TCR Vbeta segments and 13 reverse primers for TCR Jbeta segments was used. In its TCRdb copy, this immuneACCESS table keeps in-frame sequences only and misses some clones. Where compared with another copy, unresolved V genes explain less than half of these, and the others have no known cause. Counted in this sample were about 100,000 clones; roughly four fifths of them appeared once. The ten largest account for around a tenth of the sample. The specimen was PBMCs. The origin of the receptors is a male donor in good health and CMV-seropositive.

The gene calls are TRBV5-8 and TRBJ2-1; D possibly corresponds to TRBD1 (6 bases). CDR1 is SGHTS and CDR2 is YDEGEE in the germline V gene. Deletions cut 4 bases from V and 9 bases from J, with 11 bases between. CDR3 length: 12 residues. Here the CDR3 DNA reads TGTGCCAGCAGCCAAGACAGGACTGAGCAGTTCTTC. Encoded protein: CASSQDRTEQFF.

The V and J genes are TRBV30 and TRBJ1-6; D gene uncertain. The V gene's germline CDR1 is GTSNPN and CDR2 SVGIG (reference sequence). Trimming removed 0 bases at V and 9 bases at J, with 15 bases between. The CDR3 loop spans 15 amino acids. Here the CDR3 DNA reads TGTGCCTGGAGTGTACGACGGAGAGTTGGTTCACCCCTCCACTTT. Its translation is CAWSVRRRVGSPLHF.

CDR3 residues: CASSQGIAWTGAPIPYEQYF. CDR3 in DNA: TGCGCCAGCAGCCAAGGTATCGCCTGGACGGGAGCCCCGATCCCCTACGAGCAGTACTTC. This chain joins TRBV4-1 and TRBJ2-7; perhaps TRBD2 as D (6 bases). The V and J ends lost 1 base and 2 bases respectively, with 27 bases between them. Germline values: CDR1 MGHRA, CDR2 YSYEKL. The CDR3 spans 20 residues.

The chain carries TRBV9 and TRBJ2-5; 11 bases are a match to TRBD2. The CDR3 spans 17 residues. Germline CDR1 SGDLS, CDR2 YYNGEE. V dropped 0 bases and J dropped 4; count of bases not matched to a gene: 8. DNA of the CDR3: TGTGCCAGCAGCGTAGGACCTGGCACTAGCGGGAGAGAGACCCAGTACTTC. Protein product: CASSVGPGTSGRETQYF.

CDR3 nucleotides: TGTGCCAGCTCACCACAAGGGGCGGGCTACACCTTC. Translation gives CASSPQGAGYTF. The chain has TRBV18 and TRBJ1-2, with D perhaps matching TRBD1 (5 bases). The germline V gene encodes CDR1 KGHSH and CDR2 LQKENI. Between the trimmed V and J ends, which lost 1 base and 8 bases, there was a span of 8 bases. This CDR3 has 12 residues.

This chain uses TRBV19 with TRBJ1-3; TRBD1 matches 8 bases. In germline, CDR1 is LNHDA, CDR2 SQIVND (reference sequence). J was trimmed by 14 bases and V by 6 bases; bases with no gene match: 9. This CDR3 contains 12 residues. Here the CDR3 reads CASSPRDRPVYF. CDR3 in DNA: TGTGCCAGTAGCCCAAGGGACAGGCCGGTATATTTT.

This clone has just a few counts. The rearrangement joins TRBV5-6 to TRBJ1-1; D call uncertain. The V and J ends lost 4 bases and 1 base respectively, with 8 bases between them. Germline V lookup: CDR1 SGHDT, CDR2 YYEEEE. CDR3 length: 13 residues. The CDR3 protein is CASSETWNTEAFF. DNA for the CDR3: TGTGCCAGCAGCGAGACATGGAACACTGAAGCTTTCTTT.

The chain has TRBV5-4 and TRBJ1-2, with TRBD1 as a possible D gene (5 bases). V lost 2 bases to trimming and J lost 6 bases, with 11 bases between them. The germline V gene has CDR1 SGHNT and CDR2 YYREEE (reference sequence). The CDR3 consists of 13 residues. As DNA, the CDR3 is TGTGCCAGCAGCTTCATCTGGGGGGATGGCTACACCTTC. Translating it yields CASSFIWGDGYTF.

The chain has TRBV25-1 and TRBJ2-7; 8 bases align to TRBD1. CDR1 is MGHDK, CDR2 SYGVNS, per germline. The CDR3 is 14 amino acids. J was trimmed by 4 bases and V by 2 bases; bases with no gene match: 4. The CDR3 DNA sequence: TGTGCCAGCAGTGAACTTGACAGGGGTTACGAGCAGTACTTC. Amino acid sequence: CASSELDRGYEQYF.

Only one count was recorded for this clone. The genes are TRBV28 and TRBJ1-2; the D gene is possibly TRBD1 (5 bases). Germline loops: CDR1 MDHEN, CDR2 SYDVKM. This CDR3 spans 13 amino acids. V lost 6 bases and J 6 bases, leaving 14 bases between the germline ends. The DNA of the CDR3 is TGTGCCAGCAGCTTTCCAGGGCATAATGGCTACACCTTC. Amino acids: CASSFPGHNGYTF.

The sample holds one count of this clone. The rearrangement uses TRBV18 and TRBJ2-5, with TRBD1 matching over 7 bases. V lost 4 bases and J lost 2; bases outside the gene matches: 4. There are 14 residues in the CDR3. Germline V gene data show CDR1 as KGHSH and CDR2 as LQKENI. In nucleotides, the CDR3 is TGTGCCAGCTCACTCCGGGACAGTCAAGAGACCCAGTACTTC. Translated, it gives CASSLRDSQETQYF.

This chain connects TRBV29-1 to TRBJ2-4; D gene uncertain. Germline CDR1 is SQVTM and CDR2 is ANQGSEA. The CDR3 spans 11 residues. Trimming cost V 6 bases and J 8 bases, with 11 bases left between them. The CDR3 coding sequence is TGCAGCGTCGCGAGGCCGGACATTCAGTACTTC. It specifies CSVARPDIQYF. Together with reference TRBV29-1 and TRBJ2-4, the CDR3 gives the full variable domain: SAVISQKPSRDICQRGTSLTIQCQVDSQVTMMFWYRQQPGQSLTLIATANQGSEATYESGFVIDKFPISRPNLTFSTLTVSNMSPEDSSIYLCSVARPDIQYFGAGTRLSVL.

The chain combines TRBV27 with TRBJ2-3; unclear D gene. Germline V gene lookup returns CDR1 MNHEY and CDR2 SMNVEV (reference sequence). V gave up 3 bases and J gave up 6 bases, with 13 bases separating them. The CDR3 consists of 14 residues. CDR3: CASSFPRPGDTQYF. The CDR3 DNA is TGTGCCAGCAGTTTCCCGAGGCCCGGTGATACGCAGTATTTT.

This rearrangement joins TRBV25-1 to TRBJ2-7, with TRBD1 matching 8 bases. Trimming took 4 bases from V and 2 from J; bases not matched to a gene: 7. The CDR3 runs 15 residues. Germline assignment: CDR1 MGHDK and CDR2 SYGVNS. CDR3 protein: CASSGGWTGTYEQYF. CDR3 in DNA: TGTGCCAGCAGTGGTGGGTGGACAGGGACCTACGAGCAGTACTTC.

The chain carries TRBV5-5 and TRBJ2-7, with 13 nucleotides matching TRBD2. The CDR3 runs 15 residues. V shed 5 bases and J 3 bases; nucleotides not matched to a gene: 5. Germline V gives CDR1 SGHKS, CDR2 YYEKEE (reference sequence). The CDR3 DNA reads TGTGCCAGCAGTTCACTAGCGGGAGGGCTCTACGAGCAGTACTTC. This sequence encodes CASSSLAGGLYEQYF.

V gene TRBV6-5 combines with J gene TRBJ2-5; 7 nucleotides agree with TRBD2. The germline V gene encodes CDR1 MNHEY and CDR2 SVGAGI. The CDR3 has 13 amino acids. V dropped 8 bases and J dropped 7; count of bases not matched to a gene: 10. The CDR3 loop reads CASWGGGGRTQYF. Here the CDR3 DNA reads TGTGCCAGCTGGGGCGGGGGAGGTCGGACCCAGTACTTC.

The chain links TRBV28 to TRBJ2-2; D might be TRBD1 (6 bases). CDR3 length: 15 residues. V gave up 0 bases and J gave up 5 bases, with 10 bases separating them. The germline V gene encodes CDR1 MDHEN and CDR2 SYDVKM. CDR3 bases: TGTGCCAGCAGTTTATGGGGGGCGAGAACCGGGGAGCTGTTTTTT. Protein product: CASSLWGARTGELFF.